This entry describes one TCR beta chain. Its antigen remains unidentified. One junction end does not reproduce the germline sequence, and a read error may be involved. This entry comes from a study of breast tumors, draining lymph nodes, adjacent tissues. TCRdb redid the calling of the multiplex PCR reads with MiXCR, one entry per CDR3 protein. Of more than 85,000 distinct CDR3 sequences in the sample, around 21% are singletons; the top ten hold roughly 1.2%. The lymph nodes were axillary draining lymph nodes from breast cancer patients. Study-wide results and caveats: Luminal-like breast cancer showed significantly higher tumor–nontumor repertoire similarity than basal-like. Data only fit, rather than demonstrated, lymph node origin of most tumor T cells. Compared with lymph nodes, tumors were less diverse; compared with nontumor tissue, more.

CDR3 length: 14 residues. Germline loops: CDR1 ENHRY, CDR2 SYGVKD. The genes are TRBV10-3 and TRBJ2-1, with TRBD2 matching 7 bases. The sequence was obtained from a female donor with breast cancer. Some clones in this sample may be carry-over from other donors' samples. Sequenced input: axillary lymph node tissue. The CDR3 reads CAITLSGEDGEQSF. In DNA form, the CDR3 reads TGTGCCATCACCCTGAGCGGGGAGGATGGTGAGCAGTCCTTC.